The clone carrying this T cell receptor (beta chain) was recorded only once. What it binds is unknown. The data stem from a study of blood T cells in healthy people across ages. Regarding the study as a whole: In long-lived donors, naive CD4+ cell counts and diversity exceeded those of aged donors.

The V end was cut by 7 bases, the J end by 7 bases, with 13 bases between. Per germline, CDR1 SQVTM and CDR2 ANQGSEA. The CDR3 is 11 amino acids. PCR was performed a second time for about 7 to 12 cycles using a sample-barcoded 5' primer and a J-beta primer mix. TCRdb recomputed calls from the 5' RACE reads with MiXCR, one row per CDR3 protein. Of 650,000 to 800,000 distinct CDR3 sequences in the sample, about 51% are singletons; the top ten hold 13%. This sequence was found in a woman of 80 years or more in good health. The chain has TRBV29-1 and TRBJ1-2; tentative D call: TRBD1 (5 bases). The sample consisted of blood. The CDR3 DNA follows: TGCAGCGCCCTAGGGACGCCTGGCTACACCTTC. Its translation: CSALGTPGYTF.